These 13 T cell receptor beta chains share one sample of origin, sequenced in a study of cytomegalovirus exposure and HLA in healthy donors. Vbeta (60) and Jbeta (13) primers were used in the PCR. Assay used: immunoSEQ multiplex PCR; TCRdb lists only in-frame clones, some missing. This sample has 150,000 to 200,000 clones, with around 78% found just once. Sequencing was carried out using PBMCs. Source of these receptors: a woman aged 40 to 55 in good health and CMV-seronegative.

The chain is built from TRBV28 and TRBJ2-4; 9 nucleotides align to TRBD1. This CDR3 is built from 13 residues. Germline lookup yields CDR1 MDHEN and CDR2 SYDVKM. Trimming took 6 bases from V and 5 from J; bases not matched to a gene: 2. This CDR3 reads CASRGQGENIQYF. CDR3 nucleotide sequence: TGTGCCAGCAGGGGACAGGGCGAAAACATTCAGTACTTC.

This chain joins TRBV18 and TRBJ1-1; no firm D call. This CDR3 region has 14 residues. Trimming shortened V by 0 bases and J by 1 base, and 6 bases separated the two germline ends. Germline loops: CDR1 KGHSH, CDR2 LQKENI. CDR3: CASSPPMRNTEAFF. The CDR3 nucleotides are TGTGCCAGCTCACCACCTATGAGGAACACTGAAGCTTTCTTT. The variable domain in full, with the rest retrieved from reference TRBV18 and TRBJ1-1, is NAGVMQNPRHLVRRRGQEARLRCSPMKGHSHVYWYRQLPEEGLKFMVYLQKENIIDESGMPKERFSAEFPKEGPSILRIQQVVRGDSAAYFCASSPPMRNTEAFFGQGTRLTVV.

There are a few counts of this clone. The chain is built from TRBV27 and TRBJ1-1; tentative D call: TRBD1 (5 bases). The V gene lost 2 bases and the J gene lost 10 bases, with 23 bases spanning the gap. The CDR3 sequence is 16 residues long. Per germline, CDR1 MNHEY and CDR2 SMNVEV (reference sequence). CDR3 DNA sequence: TGTGCCAGCAGTTTAGATCCAACGGGGGGACGGCTGGGAGCTTTCTTT. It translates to CASSLDPTGGRLGAFF.

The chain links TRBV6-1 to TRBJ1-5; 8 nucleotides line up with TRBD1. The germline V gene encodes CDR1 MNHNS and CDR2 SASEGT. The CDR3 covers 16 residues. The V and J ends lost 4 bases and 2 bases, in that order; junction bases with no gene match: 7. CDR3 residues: CASSGPKDRGNQPQHF. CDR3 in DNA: TGTGCCAGCAGTGGCCCGAAGGACAGGGGCAATCAGCCCCAGCATTTT.

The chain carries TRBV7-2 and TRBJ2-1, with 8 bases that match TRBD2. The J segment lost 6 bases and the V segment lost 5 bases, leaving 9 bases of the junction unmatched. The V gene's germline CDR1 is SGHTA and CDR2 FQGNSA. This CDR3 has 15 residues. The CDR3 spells CASSKRGGLVNEQFF. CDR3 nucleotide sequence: TGTGCCAGCAGCAAACGGGGGGGCCTTGTCAATGAGCAGTTCTTC.

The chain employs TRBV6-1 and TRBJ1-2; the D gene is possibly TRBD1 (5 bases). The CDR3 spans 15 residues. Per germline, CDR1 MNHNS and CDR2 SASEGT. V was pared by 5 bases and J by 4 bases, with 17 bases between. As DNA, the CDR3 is TGTGCCAGCAGTCCAAATGGCAGGGCCCCCTATGGCTACACCTTC. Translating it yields CASSPNGRAPYGYTF.

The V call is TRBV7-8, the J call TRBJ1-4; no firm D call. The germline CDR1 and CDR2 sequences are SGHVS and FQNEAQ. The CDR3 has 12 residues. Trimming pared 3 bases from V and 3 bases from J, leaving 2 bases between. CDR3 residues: CASSFSNEKLFF. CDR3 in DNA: TGTGCCAGCAGCTTCTCTAATGAAAAACTGTTTTTT.

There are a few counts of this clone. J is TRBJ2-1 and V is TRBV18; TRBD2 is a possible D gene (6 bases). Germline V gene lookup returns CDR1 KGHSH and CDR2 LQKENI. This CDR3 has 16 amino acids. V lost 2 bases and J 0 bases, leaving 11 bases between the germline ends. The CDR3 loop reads CASSPGGVSSYNEQFF. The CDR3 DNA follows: TGTGCCAGCTCACCAGGCGGGGTCAGCTCCTACAATGAGCAGTTCTTC.

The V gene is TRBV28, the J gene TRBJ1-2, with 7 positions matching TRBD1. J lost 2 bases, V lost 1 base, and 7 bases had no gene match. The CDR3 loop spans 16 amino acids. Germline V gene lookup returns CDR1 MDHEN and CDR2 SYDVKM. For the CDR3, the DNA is TGTGCCAGCAGTTTATCTGGGACAGAACGAAACTATGGCTACACCTTC. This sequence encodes CASSLSGTERNYGYTF.

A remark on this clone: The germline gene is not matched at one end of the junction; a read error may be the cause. The chain's CDR3 is CSSSLEGRGNSPLHF. The CDR3 nucleotides read TGTTCCAGCAGCTTAGAGGGCAGGGGTAATTCACCCCTCCACTTT. The chain links TRBV7-9 to TRBJ1-6; possibly TRBD1 for D (6 bases). CDR1 SEHNR and CDR2 FQNEAQ come from the germline V gene (reference sequence). The CDR3 covers 15 residues.

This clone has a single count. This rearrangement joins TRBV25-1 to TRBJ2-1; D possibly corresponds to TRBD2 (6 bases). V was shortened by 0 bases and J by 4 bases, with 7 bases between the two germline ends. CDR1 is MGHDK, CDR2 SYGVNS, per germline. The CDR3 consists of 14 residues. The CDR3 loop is CASSEYGGYNEQFF. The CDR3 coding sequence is TGTGCCAGCAGTGAATACGGGGGATACAATGAGCAGTTCTTC.

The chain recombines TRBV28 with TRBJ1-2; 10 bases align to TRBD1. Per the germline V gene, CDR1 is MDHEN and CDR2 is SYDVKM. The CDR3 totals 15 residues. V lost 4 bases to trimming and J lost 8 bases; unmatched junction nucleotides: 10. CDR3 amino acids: CASSYRDRGFGGYTF. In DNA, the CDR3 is TGTGCCAGCAGTTACCGGGACAGGGGATTCGGCGGCTACACCTTC.

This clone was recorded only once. This CDR3 reads CASSEIGTGPLNTF. The CDR3 DNA reads as TGCGCCAGCAGTGAGATAGGTACAGGGCCATTAAACACCTTC. J is TRBJ1-2 and V is TRBV10-2; tentative D call: TRBD1 (6 bases). The CDR3 is 14 residues long. V dropped 2 bases and J dropped 12 bases, with 19 bases sitting between them. CDR1 is WSHSY and CDR2 is SAAADI in the germline V gene.